This T cell receptor beta chain was retrieved from a study of blood T cell repertoires in COVID-19 (dated by TCRdb to the early 2020s). As for the study more broadly: Samples from collaborators originated in the United States, Italy and Spain and spanned both the acute and convalescent phases of COVID-19. The material from the prospective study consisted of cDNA or gDNA derived from T cells, B-cell-depleted T cells, or PBMCs. The repertoires were released in a freely available public database meant as a resource for research on the immune response to SARS-CoV-2. The sample metadata nearly always contained a de-identified subject ID, COVID-19 status, age in years and sex. HLA class I and class II types, where available, came from metadata supplied by the sample provider rather than from assay-based typing. Deeply sampled blood TCRbeta repertoires from subjects exposed to, actively infected with, or recovered from COVID-19 were included in the dataset. The samples were drawn from the first 160 participants of the ongoing ImmuneRACE study and from 1,254 subjects provided by 6 global collaborators.

Summary of the overall study and its limitations: The amount of clinical and demographic metadata varied by source and participant and was provided uncurated.

CDR1 and CDR2 (MDHEN, SYDVKM) derive from the germline V gene. V lost 9 bases and J lost 6 bases, and the count of bases not matched to a germline gene is 15. Spanning cysteine to phenylalanine, the CDR3 consists of 16 amino acids. Here the CDR3 DNA is all that survives: 48 bases in frame from base 1. Whole blood was collected in K2EDTA tubes by collaborating institutions according to the institutions' own protocols. For TCRbeta analysis, collaborators shipped samples as frozen whole blood, isolated PBMCs, or DNA extracted from either of those sample types. A remark on this clone: The specificity of this receptor is unknown. No much larger clonotype is one base removed from it; base qualities were not supplied.

The immunoSEQ Assay, a bias-controlled multiplex PCR, was used to amplify TCRbeta CDR3 regions from genomic DNA. The study's own analysis went as follows. The number of nucleated cells in each sample was estimated from the amplification of reference gene primers within the assay. To quantify the absolute abundance of each unique TCRbeta CDR3 rearrangement, sequence reads were collapsed and filtered. Productive Simpson clonality was computed per sample as the square root of Simpson's diversity index over productive rearrangements. What TCRdb holds here is the immuneACCESS table cut down to in-frame rearrangements. Part of the clones is not present; checked against another copy, under half of the missing clones reflect an unresolved V gene, and the others are unexplained. The D gene and trimming were derived from the DNA, and the V and J assignments and clone size from that table. The sample table contains roughly 250,000 clones; only one count was recorded for about 80% of them. 8.6% of the sample is taken by the ten largest.

This receptor chain uses TRBV28 and TRBJ1-5; TRBD1 aligns with 9 central bases. The sample comprised peripheral blood. The TCR sequence derives from a human donor in a cohort sampled during active COVID-19. The nucleotides are TGTGCCAGTCATACGCCAACAGGGGGCGCAGGTCAGCCCCAGCATTTT. Translated, it reads CASHTPTGGAGQPQHF.